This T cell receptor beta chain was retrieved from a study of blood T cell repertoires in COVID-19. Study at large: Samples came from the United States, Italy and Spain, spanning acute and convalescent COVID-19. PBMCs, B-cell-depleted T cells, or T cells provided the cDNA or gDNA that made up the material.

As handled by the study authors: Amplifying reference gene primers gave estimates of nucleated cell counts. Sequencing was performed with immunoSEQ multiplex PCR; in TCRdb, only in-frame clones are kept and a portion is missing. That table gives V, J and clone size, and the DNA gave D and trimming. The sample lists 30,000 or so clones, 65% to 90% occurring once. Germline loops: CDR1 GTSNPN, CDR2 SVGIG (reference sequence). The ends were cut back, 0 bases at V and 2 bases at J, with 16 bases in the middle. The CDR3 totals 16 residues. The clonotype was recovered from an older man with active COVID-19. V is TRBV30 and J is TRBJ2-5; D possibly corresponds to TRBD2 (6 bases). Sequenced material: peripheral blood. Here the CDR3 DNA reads TGTGCCTGGAGTGTACGAGTCGGGGGTGTACAAGAGACCCAGTACTTC. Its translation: CAWSVRVGGVQETQYF.